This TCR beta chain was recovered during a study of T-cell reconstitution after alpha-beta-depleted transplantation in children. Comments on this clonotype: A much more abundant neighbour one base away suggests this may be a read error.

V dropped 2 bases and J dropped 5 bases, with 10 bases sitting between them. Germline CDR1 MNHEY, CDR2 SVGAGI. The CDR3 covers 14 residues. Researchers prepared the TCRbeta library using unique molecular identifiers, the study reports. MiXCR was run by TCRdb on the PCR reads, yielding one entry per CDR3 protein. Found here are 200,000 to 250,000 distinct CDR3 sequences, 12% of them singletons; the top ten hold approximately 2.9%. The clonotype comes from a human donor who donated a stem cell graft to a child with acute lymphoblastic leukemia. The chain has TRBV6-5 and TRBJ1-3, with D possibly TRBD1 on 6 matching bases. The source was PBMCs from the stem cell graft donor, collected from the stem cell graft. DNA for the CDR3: TGTGCCAGCAGTTACAGGGGGTCCAGAAACACCATATATTTT. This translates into CASSYRGSRNTIYF.